One and the same sample provided the 16 T cell receptor beta chains below, sequenced in a study of T-cell reconstitution after alpha-beta-depleted transplantation in children. The authors prepared the TCRbeta library with unique molecular identifiers. TCRdb re-called the PCR reads with MiXCR, one entry per CDR3 protein. The sample shows around 300,000 distinct CDR3 sequences, around a tenth of them seen only once. The material sequenced was PBMCs, taken before TCRalphabeta/CD19-depleted stem cell transplant. All receptors derive from a boy under three years old with acute myeloid leukemia, due to receive a stem cell transplant.

V gene TRBV29-1 combines with J gene TRBJ2-7, with D unclear. The CDR3 runs to 16 residues. CDR1 is SQVTM, CDR2 ANQGSEA, per germline. The V end was cut by 0 bases, the J end by 0 bases, with 15 bases between. For the CDR3, the DNA is TGCAGCGTTGAAGATCAAGCCGCTGGAAACTCCTACGAGCAGTACTTC. Encoded protein: CSVEDQAAGNSYEQYF.

This clonotype was counted at least ten times. V and J are TRBV29-1 and TRBJ2-1; no clear D gene. Between the trimmed V and J ends, which lost 7 bases and 9 bases, there was a span of 22 bases. The CDR3 length is 14 residues. The germline V gene encodes CDR1 SQVTM and CDR2 ANQGSEA. CDR3 sequence reads: CSARELSKRSEQFF. The CDR3 DNA reads TGCAGCGCCCGAGAGCTATCAAAGAGGTCTGAGCAGTTCTTC.

This chain links TRBV12-3 or TRBV12-4 with TRBJ1-4; unclear D gene. The CDR3 sequence is 14 residues long. Trimming took off 5 bases at V and 3 bases at J, with 10 bases between the two ends. CDR3 in DNA: TGTGCCAGCAGTCTCGGATTGTCTAATGAAAAACTGTTTTTT. Translation: CASSLGLSNEKLFF.

This clonotype was observed many times. The rearrangement uses TRBV5-4 and TRBJ1-4; D uncertain. There are 13 residues in the CDR3. Trimming left V 2 bases short and J 3 bases short, with 5 bases between. CDR1 is SGHNT and CDR2 is YYREEE in the germline V gene (reference sequence). The CDR3 bases are TGTGCCAGCAGCTTCGCGTCTAATGAAAAACTGTTTTTT. Translating it yields CASSFASNEKLFF. Based on the CDR3 plus reference TRBV5-4 and TRBJ1-4, the full variable domain is ETGVTQSPTHLIKTRGQQVTLRCSSQSGHNTVSWYQQALGQGPQFIFQYYREEENGRGNFPPRFSGLQFPNYSSELNVNALELDDSALYLCASSFASNEKLFFGSGTQLSVL.

The chain couples TRBV29-1 to TRBJ2-2; D is unclear. The germline gives CDR1 SQVTM, CDR2 ANQGSEA. V shed 1 base and J shed 4 bases, with 4 bases lying between them. This CDR3 is 12 amino acids long. CDR3 loop: CSVEGGTGELFF. DNA for the CDR3: TGCAGCGTTGAAGGGGGCACCGGGGAGCTGTTTTTT.

This clonotype appeared many times. The chain employs TRBV7-3 and TRBJ2-1; TRBD1 agrees at 11 bases. The CDR3 is made up of 15 amino acids. Germline V gene lookup returns CDR1 SGHTA and CDR2 FQGTGA. J was trimmed by 3 bases and V by 5 bases; bases with no gene match: 3. CDR3 bases: TGTGCCAGCAGCCCTGGGACAGGGGGCTACAATGAGCAGTTCTTC. It encodes CASSPGTGGYNEQFF. Combining the CDR3 with reference TRBV7-3 and TRBJ2-1 gives the whole variable domain GAGVSQTPSNKVTEKGKYVELRCDPISGHTALYWYRQSLGQGPEFLIYFQGTGAADDSGLPNDRFFAVRPEGSVSTLKIQRTERGDSAVYLCASSPGTGGYNEQFFGPGTRLTVL.

This clonotype was observed many times. V gene TRBV5-1 combines with J gene TRBJ2-5; D call uncertain. V was pared by 4 bases and J by 5 bases, with 9 bases between. The length of the CDR3 is 12 residues. CDR1 SGHRS and CDR2 YFSETQ come from the germline V gene. DNA of the CDR3: TGCGCCAGCAGCGGCGATCCGGAGACCCAGTACTTC. This sequence encodes CASSGDPETQYF.

This clonotype occurred a few times. The gene calls are TRBV5-6 and TRBJ2-1; 13 positions agree with TRBD2. The J segment lost 5 bases and the V segment lost 1 base, leaving 3 bases of the junction unmatched. The CDR3 consists of 16 residues. The germline gives CDR1 SGHDT, CDR2 YYEEEE. The CDR3 loop is CASSLPGLAGDNEQFF. The CDR3 DNA is TGTGCCAGCAGCTTGCCAGGACTAGCGGGGGACAATGAGCAGTTCTTC.

This clonotype came up many times. This chain connects TRBV7-9 to TRBJ2-7; D remains ambiguous. Germline CDR1 reads SEHNR; CDR2 reads FQNEAQ (reference sequence). CDR3 size: 12 residues. The V gene lost 5 bases and the J gene lost 4 bases, with 9 bases spanning the gap. The CDR3 spells CASSLSEYEQYF. CDR3 DNA sequence: TGTGCCAGCAGCCTCTCGGAGTACGAGCAGTACTTC.

This clonotype was observed at least ten times. The chain uses TRBV5-1 and TRBJ2-1, with D maybe TRBD2 (5 bases). Germline CDR1 reads SGHRS; CDR2 reads YFSETQ. Trimming shortened V by 1 base and J by 2 bases, and 13 bases separated the two germline ends. There are 16 residues in the CDR3. CDR3 sequence reads: CASSLPNSGTYNEQFF. CDR3 bases: TGCGCCAGCAGCTTGCCCAACAGCGGAACCTACAATGAGCAGTTCTTC.

This clonotype was recorded many times. The CDR3 loop is CASSQDPGLAGGEQYF. CDR3 nucleotide sequence: TGCGCCAGCAGCCAAGATCCCGGACTAGCTGGCGGCGAGCAGTACTTC. The rearrangement uses TRBV4-3 and TRBJ2-7; TRBD2 aligns across 8 bases. The CDR3 is 16 amino acids. The germline V gene has CDR1 LGHNA and CDR2 YSLEER. V dropped 0 bases and J dropped 6; count of bases not matched to a gene: 10.

The V and J genes are TRBV5-4 and TRBJ2-4; D gene unclear. Between the trimmed V and J ends, which lost 0 bases and 4 bases, there was a span of 8 bases. Germline V gives CDR1 SGHNT, CDR2 YYREEE (reference sequence). The CDR3 runs 14 residues. The CDR3 sequence: CASSLATEKNIQYF. The DNA for the CDR3 is TGTGCCAGCAGCTTGGCCACAGAGAAAAACATTCAGTACTTC.

This clonotype was picked up many times. V gene TRBV12-3 or TRBV12-4 combines with J gene TRBJ1-1; D ambiguous. The CDR3 covers 14 residues. Trimming removed 6 bases from V and 1 base from J, with 12 bases in between. The CDR3, as DNA: TGTGCCAGCAGCCGCGACATGGCGAACACTGAAGCTTTCTTT. Its protein is CASSRDMANTEAFF.

The rearrangement uses TRBV29-1 and TRBJ2-2; D gene ambiguous. This CDR3 is built from 15 residues. V was trimmed by 6 bases and J by 2 bases, leaving 16 bases between them. The germline CDR1 and CDR2 sequences are SQVTM and ANQGSEA. The CDR3 DNA reads TGCAGCGTGGTAATTTCCCCAGGAAACACCGGGGAGCTGTTTTTT. Protein product: CSVVISPGNTGELFF.

This clonotype was found many times. The chain recombines TRBV14 with TRBJ2-5, with D possibly matching TRBD1 (7 bases). Germline V gene lookup returns CDR1 SGHDN and CDR2 FVKESK. The length of the CDR3 is 16 residues. Trimming removed 3 bases at V and 1 base at J, with 15 bases between. The CDR3 DNA reads TGTGCCAGCAGCCATTTTCCAGGGGGGTTCCAAGAGACCCAGTACTTC. This translates into CASSHFPGGFQETQYF.

This clonotype came up many times. This chain links TRBV3-1 with TRBJ1-2; maybe TRBD1 (6 bases). CDR1 is LGHDT, CDR2 YNNKEL, per germline (reference sequence). The CDR3 consists of 13 residues. The germline V and J ends were trimmed by 3 bases and 3 bases, with 8 bases remaining between them. CDR3 amino acids: CASSQGADYGYTF. The CDR3, as DNA: TGTGCCAGCAGCCAGGGGGCGGACTATGGCTACACCTTC.